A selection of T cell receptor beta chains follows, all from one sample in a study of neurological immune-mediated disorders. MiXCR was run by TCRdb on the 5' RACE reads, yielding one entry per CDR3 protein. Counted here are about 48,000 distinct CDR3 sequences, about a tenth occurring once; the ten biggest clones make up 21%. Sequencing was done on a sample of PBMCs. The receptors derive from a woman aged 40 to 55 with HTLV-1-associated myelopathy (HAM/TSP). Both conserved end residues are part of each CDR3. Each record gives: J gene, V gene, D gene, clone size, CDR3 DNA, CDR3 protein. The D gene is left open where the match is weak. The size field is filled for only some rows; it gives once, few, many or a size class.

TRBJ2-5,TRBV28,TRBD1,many,TGTGCCAGCAGTTTACGCACTGACAGGGCGGGAGAGACCCAGTACTTC,CASSLRTDRAGETQYF
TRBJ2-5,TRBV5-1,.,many,TGCGCCAGCAGCTTGGGTGCCTCCAACGCCCGAGAGACCCAGTACTTC,CASSLGASNARETQYF
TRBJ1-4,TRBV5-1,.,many,TGCGCCAGCAGCTTGGAGGGTACTAATGAAAAACTGTTTTTT,CASSLEGTNEKLFF
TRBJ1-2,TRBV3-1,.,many,TGTGCCAGCACCAAAAGCCGGGCTAACTATGGCTACACCTTC,CASTKSRANYGYTF
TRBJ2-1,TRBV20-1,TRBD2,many,TGCAGTGCAACACTAGCGGGAGATTCCTACAATGAGCAGTTCTTC,CSATLAGDSYNEQFF
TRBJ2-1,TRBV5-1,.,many,TGCGCCAGCAGCTTGGGGTCTACAGCAAATGAGCAGTTCTTC,CASSLGSTANEQFF
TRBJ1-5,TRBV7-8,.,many,TGTGCCAGCAGCTTAGAGAGGGGGAGCAATCAGCCCCAGCATTTT,CASSLERGSNQPQHF
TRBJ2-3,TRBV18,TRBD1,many,TGTGCCAGCTCACCGTACGAACAGGGGGAGCCAGATACGCAGTATTTT,CASSPYEQGEPDTQYF
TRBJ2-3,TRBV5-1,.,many,TGCGCCAGCAGGCAGGGAACTAGCACAGATACGCAGTATTTT,CASRQGTSTDTQYF
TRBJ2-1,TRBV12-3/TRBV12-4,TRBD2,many,TGTGCCAGCATTTCTCGGGCGGGGGGCAATGAGCAGTTCTTC,CASISRAGGNEQFF
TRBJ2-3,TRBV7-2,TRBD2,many,TGTGCCAGCAGCACCGGACTAGCGGTAGATACGCAGTATTTT,CASSTGLAVDTQYF
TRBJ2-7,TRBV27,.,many,TGTGCCAGCAGTTTATCGTACAGATCCTACGAGCAGTACTTC,CASSLSYRSYEQYF
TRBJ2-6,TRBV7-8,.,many,TGTGCCAGCAGCAAGGGACGGCTTGCCGGGGCCAACGTCCTGACTTTC,CASSKGRLAGANVLTF
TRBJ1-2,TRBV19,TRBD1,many,TGTGCCAGTAGTGGGGGACAGGCCCCCGAATTATTATATGGCTACACCTTC,CASSGGQAPELLYGYTF
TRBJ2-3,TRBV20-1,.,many,TGCAGTGCGGGCCTTAGCGGGTCCACCAGGGGTACGCAGTATTTT,CSAGLSGSTRGTQYF
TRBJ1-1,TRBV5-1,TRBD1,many,TGCGCCAGCAGCTTGACAGGGGGCCAGGGGGGCACTGAAGCTTTCTTT,CASSLTGGQGGTEAFF
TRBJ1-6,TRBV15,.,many,TGTGCCACCAGCAGAGATCCGCCAGGGGCGGGGAATTCACCCCTCCACTTT,CATSRDPPGAGNSPLHF
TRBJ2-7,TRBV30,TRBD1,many,TGTTCTAATGGCGGACCAGGGGGCGAGCAGTACTTC,CSNGGPGGEQYF
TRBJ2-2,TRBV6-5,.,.,TGTGCCAGCAGTAAACGAGACAGGTCCGGGGAGCTGTTTTTT,CASSKRDRSGELFF
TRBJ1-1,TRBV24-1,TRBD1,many,TGTGCCACCAGTGATTCTAGGGGGCTGGCTTTCTTT,CATSDSRGLAFF
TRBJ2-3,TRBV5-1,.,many,TGCGCCAGCAGCTTGGAGGGTCGGGACTCAGATACGCAGTATTTT,CASSLEGRDSDTQYF
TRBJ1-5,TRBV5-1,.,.,TGCGCCAGCAGCCCCGCAGGGAGGGGCCGGCCCCAGCATTTT,CASSPAGRGRPQHF